The T cell receptor (beta chain) described here comes from a study of T cell responses to AZD1222 COVID-19 vaccine. General observations from the study: A rise in Spike-specific TCR breadth and depth followed two AZD1222 doses.

Of note for this clone: Antigen: not known.

The ends lost 0 bases at V and 1 base at J; junction bases unmatched: 4. There are 15 residues in the CDR3. The V gene's germline CDR1 is SGHRS and CDR2 YFSETQ. TCRdb's table, derived via immunoSEQ multiplex PCR, lists solely in-frame clones and lacks some. The sample holds tens of thousands of clones, 80% to 90% seen once. Sample: peripheral blood, taken on day 0 of AZD1222 vaccination. The receptor was isolated from an adult in good health. The chain joins TRBV5-1 to TRBJ2-7; 7 bases are shared with TRBD1. The CDR3 spells CASSLAGGGSYEQYF. The CDR3 DNA reads TGCGCCAGCAGCTTGGCAGGGGGTGGTTCCTACGAGCAGTACTTC.